Listed below are T cell receptor beta chains from one sample, sequenced in a study of Graves' ophthalmopathy and Graves' hyperthyroidism. TCRdb itself ran the multiplex PCR reads through MiXCR, one entry per CDR3 protein. The sample consists of hundreds of thousands of distinct CDR3 sequences, roughly two fifths of them appearing once. Sequenced material: peripheral blood. The receptors come from an adult man with Graves' ophthalmopathy. Each CDR3 is given with its conserved first and last residue. D genes are given only for firm matches. Some rows have no size entry. The others give once, few or many, or a class for an expanded clone.

DNA	CDR3	J	D	size	V
TGTGCCAGCAGTGTCAGGGCTGGTGGCTACACCTTC	CASSVRAGGYTF	TRBJ1-2	-	-	TRBV25-1
TGTGCCAGCAGTGATCTCAGGAGCTCTGGAAACACCATATATTTT	CASSDLRSSGNTIYF	TRBJ1-3	-	once	TRBV25-1
TGTGCCACCAGCAGAGATCGCGCGGGACAAGAGACCCAGTACTTC	CATSRDRAGQETQYF	TRBJ2-5	-	-	TRBV15
TGCAGTGCTAGAGATGAGGGGGGGAATACCCTCCACTTT	CSARDEGGNTLHF	TRBJ1-6	-	-	TRBV20-1
TGCGCCAGCAGTCCTAGGACAGCTATTGAAGCTTTCTTT	CASSPRTAIEAFF	TRBJ1-1	-	-	TRBV4-1
TGTGCCAGCAGTTTCGTCCAGAAGAACACTGAAGCTTTCTTT	CASSFVQKNTEAFF	TRBJ1-1	-	many	TRBV12-3/TRBV12-4
TGCAGTGCTAGTGGGGCGTCCTATAATTCACCCCTCCACTTT	CSASGASYNSPLHF	TRBJ1-6	-	-	TRBV20-1
TGCAGTGCTAGGAGAGTAGCGAACACTGAAGCTTTCTTT	CSARRVANTEAFF	TRBJ1-1	-	-	TRBV20-1
TGTGCCACCAGTGATCTGAAAGGGTCCTACACCTTC	CATSDLKGSYTF	TRBJ1-2	-	-	TRBV24-1
TGTGCCACCAGTGATGCGGGACAGGGTTTTGAGACCCAGTACTTC	CATSDAGQGFETQYF	TRBJ2-5	TRBD1	many	TRBV24-1
TGTGCCAGCAGCGTAGGGCCATCCGCAGCCCTCCACTTT	CASSVGPSAALHF	TRBJ1-6	-	-	TRBV9
TGTGCCAACAGGGCCAGGGGGACCCAGTACTTC	CANRARGTQYF	TRBJ2-5	-	few	TRBV9
TGTGCCAGCAGCTTACCAGGGGCGGACTATGGCTACACCTTC	CASSLPGADYGYTF	TRBJ1-2	-	-	TRBV7-9
TGCGCCAGCAGCTTGGACGGGATAGCTAATGAAAAACTGTTTTTT	CASSLDGIANEKLFF	TRBJ1-4	-	-	TRBV5-1
TGTGCCAGTAGTATCGTGGGGGACTCTGGAAACACCATATATTTT	CASSIVGDSGNTIYF	TRBJ1-3	-	many	TRBV19
TGTGCCAGCAGCTTGGGACAGGGGGCGCCTTACGAGCAGTACTTC	CASSLGQGAPYEQYF	TRBJ2-7	TRBD1	many	TRBV11-1
TGTGCCAGCAGCACCCTCTCGCTAGGGCTTAACACTGAAGCTTTCTTT	CASSTLSLGLNTEAFF	TRBJ1-1	-	-	TRBV5-6
TGTGCCAGCAGCTTCGGTAGCGGGGAGCAGTACTTC	CASSFGSGEQYF	TRBJ2-7	TRBD2	many	TRBV5-1